The present TCR beta chain was sequenced within a study of blood T cell repertoires in COVID-19. Turning to the study itself: Samples taken during acute and convalescent COVID-19 were collected in the United States, Italy and Spain. Sample material is recorded as cDNA or gDNA derived from T cells, B-cell-depleted T cells, or PBMCs.

V lost 0 bases, J lost 7 bases, and 10 bases lay in between. The CDR3 extends over 14 amino acids. Germline V gives CDR1 MNHNS, CDR2 SASEGT. Seattle participants joined during active infection and were tracked over time. How the authors handled the data: Scientists estimated how many nucleated cells there were by amplifying reference gene primers. Only in-frame clones appear in the TCRdb table, and some are missing; sequencing was by immunoSEQ multiplex PCR. V, J and clone size derive from that table, while D and trimming were established from the DNA sequence. The profile shows about 320,000 clones, nearly 90% of them singletons.

The receptor was isolated from a woman in her twenties or thirties with COVID-19, enrolled during active disease. Sequenced sample: peripheral blood. V is TRBV6-1 and J is TRBJ2-1, with a tentative D call TRBD1 (6 bases). CDR3 protein: CASSEAGALNEQFF. CDR3 nucleotide sequence: TGTGCCAGCAGTGAAGCGGGGGCCCTAAATGAGCAGTTCTTC.